This T cell receptor (beta chain) derives from a study of blood T cell repertoires in COVID-19. About the study: Samples came from the United States, Italy and Spain, spanning acute and convalescent COVID-19. In each case, the material was cDNA or gDNA derived from T cells, B-cell-depleted T cells, or PBMCs.

Repertoires were generated with immunoSEQ multiplex PCR, while TCRdb's copy carries only in-frame clones and drops some. The sample contains approximately 71,000 clones, 80% to 90% of which appear only once. Trimming cost V 3 bases and J 4 bases, with 10 bases left between them. Germline lookup yields CDR1 LNHNV and CDR2 YYDKDF (reference sequence). The CDR3 spans 13 residues. The sequencing input was peripheral blood. This sequence was found in a human donor in a cohort sampled during active COVID-19. The gene calls are TRBV15 and TRBJ2-7; D might be TRBD1 (7 bases). The CDR3 here is CATSSSGGYEQYF. CDR3 bases: TGTGCCACCAGCAGTTCAGGGGGGTACGAGCAGTACTTC.